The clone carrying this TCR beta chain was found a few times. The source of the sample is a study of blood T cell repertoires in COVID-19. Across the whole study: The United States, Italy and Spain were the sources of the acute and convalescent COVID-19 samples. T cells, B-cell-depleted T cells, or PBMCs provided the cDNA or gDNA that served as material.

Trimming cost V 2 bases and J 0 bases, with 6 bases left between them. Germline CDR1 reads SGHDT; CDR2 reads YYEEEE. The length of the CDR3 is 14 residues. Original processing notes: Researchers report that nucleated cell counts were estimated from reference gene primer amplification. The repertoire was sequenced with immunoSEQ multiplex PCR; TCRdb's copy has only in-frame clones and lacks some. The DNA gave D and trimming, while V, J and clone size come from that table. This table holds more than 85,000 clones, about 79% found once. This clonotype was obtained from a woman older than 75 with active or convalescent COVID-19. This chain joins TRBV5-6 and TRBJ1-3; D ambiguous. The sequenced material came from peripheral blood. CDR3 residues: CASSFGGSGNTIYF. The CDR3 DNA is TGTGCCAGCAGCTTCGGCGGCTCTGGAAACACCATATATTTT.